This T cell receptor beta chain is drawn from a study of blood T cell repertoires in COVID-19. Overall study: The samples span acute and convalescent COVID-19 from the United States, Italy and Spain. PBMCs, B-cell-depleted T cells, or T cells were the source of the cDNA or gDNA that made up the material.

The CDR3 runs to 17 residues. CDR1 LGHNT and CDR2 FRNRAP come from the germline V gene. Losses at the gene ends were 4 bases for V and 5 bases for J; bases not matched to a gene: 12. Per the study methods: How many nucleated cells were present was estimated from reference gene primer amplification. The repertoire was sequenced with immunoSEQ multiplex PCR; TCRdb's copy has only in-frame clones and lacks some. That table supplies the V and J calls and clone size; D and trimming were determined from the DNA. This sample has some 160,000 clones, with approximately 91% found just once. Sequencing was done on a sample of peripheral blood. The chain has TRBV12-5 and TRBJ2-7; 12 bases line up with TRBD1. The receptor was isolated from a young man with acute or convalescent COVID-19. CDR3 sequence (DNA): TGTGCTAGTGGTTCGGGACAGGGGGCTATTATTTTCGACGAGCAGTACTTC. This gives the protein CASGSGQGAIIFDEQYF.